These T cell receptor beta chains were read from a single sample in a study of blood T cells in healthy people across ages. MiXCR, run by TCRdb on the 5' RACE reads, gives a single entry per CDR3 protein. The sample consists of 1.8 million or so distinct CDR3 sequences, more than 35% of them appearing once. The sequenced material came from blood. These receptor sequences come from a human donor in good health. The CDR3 runs from the conserved cysteine through the conserved F or W. The D gene is left open where the match is weak. Clone size, where shown, is once, few, many, or a class for clones that have expanded.

clone_size: few; v_call: TRBV14; d_call: .; j_call: TRBJ1-4; cdr3_aa: CASSQTQGYEKLFF; cdr3_nt: TGTGCCAGCAGCCAAACACAGGGATATGAAAAACTGTTTTTT
clone_size: .; v_call: TRBV5-1; d_call: .; j_call: TRBJ2-1; cdr3_aa: CASSLFNPDANEQFF; cdr3_nt: TGCGCCAGCAGCTTGTTCAACCCAGACGCGAATGAGCAGTTCTTC
clone_size: few; v_call: TRBV7-9; d_call: TRBD1; j_call: TRBJ1-2; cdr3_aa: CASRKRTGSANYGYTF; cdr3_nt: TGTGCCAGCAGAAAGAGGACAGGGTCAGCTAACTATGGCTACACCTTC
clone_size: few; v_call: TRBV5-1; d_call: .; j_call: TRBJ2-2; cdr3_aa: CASSLTGGYTGELFF; cdr3_nt: TGCGCCAGCAGCTTGACTGGGGGATACACCGGGGAGCTGTTTTTT
clone_size: .; v_call: TRBV6-5; d_call: .; j_call: TRBJ2-7; cdr3_aa: CASSYQWGRATYEQYF; cdr3_nt: TGTGCCAGCAGTTATCAGTGGGGACGGGCGACCTACGAGCAGTACTTC
clone_size: .; v_call: TRBV15; d_call: TRBD2; j_call: TRBJ2-3; cdr3_aa: CATSGPGLAGGTADTQYF; cdr3_nt: TGTGCCACCAGCGGGCCGGGACTAGCGGGGGGCACGGCGGATACGCAGTATTTT
clone_size: .; v_call: TRBV12-3/TRBV12-4; d_call: .; j_call: TRBJ2-7; cdr3_aa: CASSFGYRDGGYEQYF; cdr3_nt: TGTGCCAGCAGTTTCGGATACCGGGACGGAGGCTACGAGCAGTACTTC
clone_size: .; v_call: TRBV12-3/TRBV12-4; d_call: .; j_call: TRBJ1-5; cdr3_aa: CASSFYWSGSNQPQHF; cdr3_nt: TGTGCCAGCAGTTTTTATTGGTCAGGGAGCAATCAGCCCCAGCATTTT
clone_size: once; v_call: TRBV7-2; d_call: TRBD1; j_call: TRBJ1-1; cdr3_aa: CVSSFGSWVRGPHTEAFF; cdr3_nt: TGTGTCAGCAGCTTTGGTTCCTGGGTCAGGGGGCCTCACACTGAAGCTTTCTTT
clone_size: .; v_call: TRBV20-1; d_call: .; j_call: TRBJ1-5; cdr3_aa: CSARDLRQSSNQPQHF; cdr3_nt: TGCAGTGCTAGAGATCTACGACAGTCTAGCAATCAGCCCCAGCATTTT
clone_size: .; v_call: TRBV6-1; d_call: .; j_call: TRBJ1-6; cdr3_aa: CASNQGGDSPLHF; cdr3_nt: TGTGCCAGCAACCAAGGGGGGGATTCACCCCTCCACTTT
clone_size: .; v_call: TRBV7-2; d_call: .; j_call: TRBJ2-6; cdr3_aa: CASSLIPRSLGGANVLTF; cdr3_nt: TGTGCCAGCAGCTTAATACCCAGGTCCCTGGGGGGGGCCAACGTCCTGACTTTC
clone_size: .; v_call: TRBV5-1; d_call: TRBD1; j_call: TRBJ2-3; cdr3_aa: CASSGRDRAPTDTQYF; cdr3_nt: TGCGCCAGCAGCGGCCGGGACAGGGCGCCGACCGATACGCAGTATTTT
clone_size: .; v_call: TRBV4-1; d_call: .; j_call: TRBJ2-7; cdr3_aa: CASSQESFNYEQYF; cdr3_nt: TGCGCCAGCAGCCAAGAATCCTTCAACTACGAGCAGTACTTC
clone_size: few; v_call: TRBV7-2; d_call: .; j_call: TRBJ1-6; cdr3_aa: CASSLEADNNSPLHF; cdr3_nt: TGTGCCAGCAGCTTAGAAGCCGATAATAATTCACCCCTCCACTTT
clone_size: few; v_call: TRBV7-9; d_call: .; j_call: TRBJ1-2; cdr3_aa: CASSLSQGDGYTF; cdr3_nt: TGTGCCAGCAGCTTAAGTCAGGGCGATGGCTACACCTTC
clone_size: few; v_call: TRBV5-1; d_call: .; j_call: TRBJ1-4; cdr3_aa: CASKPTAATNEKLFF; cdr3_nt: TGCGCCAGCAAGCCGACGGCTGCAACTAATGAAAAACTGTTTTTT
clone_size: many; v_call: TRBV6-2/TRBV6-3; d_call: .; j_call: TRBJ2-7; cdr3_aa: CASSYSSYEQYF; cdr3_nt: TGTGCCAGCAGTTACTCATCCTACGAGCAGTACTTC
clone_size: .; v_call: TRBV4-2; d_call: .; j_call: TRBJ2-3; cdr3_aa: CASSQGLGNTQYF; cdr3_nt: TGTGCCAGCAGCCAAGGACTAGGAAATACGCAGTATTTT
clone_size: few; v_call: TRBV29-1; d_call: TRBD1; j_call: TRBJ2-7; cdr3_aa: CSVHLGTGTSYEQYF; cdr3_nt: TGCAGCGTCCACCTTGGGACAGGGACCTCCTACGAGCAGTACTTC
clone_size: few; v_call: TRBV9; d_call: .; j_call: TRBJ1-2; cdr3_aa: CASSPEGEGYTF; cdr3_nt: TGTGCCAGCAGCCCCGAGGGGGAGGGCTACACCTTC
clone_size: .; v_call: TRBV7-2; d_call: .; j_call: TRBJ2-5; cdr3_aa: CASSLHLQGGETQYF; cdr3_nt: TGTGCCAGCAGCCTACACCTGCAGGGCGGAGAGACCCAGTACTTC
clone_size: .; v_call: TRBV5-6; d_call: TRBD1; j_call: TRBJ2-7; cdr3_aa: CASSFYTTGLPYEQYF; cdr3_nt: TGTGCCAGCAGCTTCTATACGACAGGGTTACCCTACGAGCAGTACTTC
clone_size: few; v_call: TRBV3-1; d_call: .; j_call: TRBJ2-5; cdr3_aa: CASSQESPATGVETQYF; cdr3_nt: TGTGCCAGCAGCCAAGAAAGTCCAGCTACGGGGGTAGAGACCCAGTACTTC
clone_size: .; v_call: TRBV4-3; d_call: TRBD1; j_call: TRBJ2-3; cdr3_aa: CASSQGPQGDGADTQYF; cdr3_nt: TGCGCCAGCAGCCAAGGCCCACAGGGGGACGGGGCAGATACGCAGTATTTT
clone_size: few; v_call: TRBV7-2; d_call: TRBD1; j_call: TRBJ2-1; cdr3_aa: CASSPSGTDYNEQFF; cdr3_nt: TGTGCCAGCAGCCCTTCCGGGACAGACTACAATGAGCAGTTCTTC
clone_size: .; v_call: TRBV4-3; d_call: .; j_call: TRBJ1-2; cdr3_aa: CASSRFTGKNGGGYTF; cdr3_nt: TGCGCCAGCAGCCGCTTTACAGGAAAAAATGGAGGCGGCTACACCTTC
clone_size: .; v_call: TRBV6-1; d_call: .; j_call: TRBJ1-2; cdr3_aa: CASKGNQYGYTF; cdr3_nt: TGTGCCAGCAAGGGGAATCAGTATGGCTACACCTTC
clone_size: .; v_call: TRBV29-1; d_call: .; j_call: TRBJ1-2; cdr3_aa: CSASAGRGGGYTF; cdr3_nt: TGCAGCGCGTCCGCAGGGAGGGGAGGAGGCTACACCTTC
clone_size: .; v_call: TRBV7-3; d_call: TRBD2; j_call: TRBJ2-1; cdr3_aa: CASSPMAGEANEQFF; cdr3_nt: TGTGCCAGCAGCCCGATGGCGGGGGAGGCTAATGAGCAGTTCTTC
clone_size: .; v_call: TRBV6-5; d_call: TRBD1; j_call: TRBJ2-2; cdr3_aa: CASSHRRTGGKGELFF; cdr3_nt: TGTGCCAGCAGTCACAGACGAACAGGGGGCAAGGGGGAGCTGTTTTTT
clone_size: many; v_call: TRBV29-1; d_call: TRBD1; j_call: TRBJ2-7; cdr3_aa: CSVEAGDRAPAEQYF; cdr3_nt: TGCAGCGTTGAAGCAGGGGACAGGGCCCCGGCAGAGCAGTACTTC
clone_size: .; v_call: TRBV7-3; d_call: TRBD1; j_call: TRBJ1-2; cdr3_aa: CASSPQADRGQSGYTF; cdr3_nt: TGTGCCAGCAGCCCCCAAGCTGACAGGGGGCAGAGTGGCTACACCTTC
clone_size: .; v_call: TRBV4-3; d_call: .; j_call: TRBJ1-2; cdr3_aa: CASSQERGGVNYGYTF; cdr3_nt: TGCGCCAGCAGCCAAGAAAGGGGGGGGGTTAACTATGGCTACACCTTC
clone_size: few; v_call: TRBV18; d_call: .; j_call: TRBJ2-7; cdr3_aa: CASSRGLRIYEQYF; cdr3_nt: TGTGCCAGCTCCCGTGGTTTAAGAATTTACGAGCAGTACTTC
clone_size: .; v_call: TRBV4-2; d_call: .; j_call: TRBJ2-5; cdr3_aa: CASSHGSDGEETQYF; cdr3_nt: TGTGCCAGCAGCCATGGTTCGGATGGTGAAGAGACCCAGTACTTC
clone_size: .; v_call: TRBV7-2; d_call: TRBD2; j_call: TRBJ2-3; cdr3_aa: CASSQQGTSGTSTDTQYF; cdr3_nt: TGTGCCAGCAGCCAGCAGGGGACTAGCGGGACTAGCACAGATACGCAGTATTTT